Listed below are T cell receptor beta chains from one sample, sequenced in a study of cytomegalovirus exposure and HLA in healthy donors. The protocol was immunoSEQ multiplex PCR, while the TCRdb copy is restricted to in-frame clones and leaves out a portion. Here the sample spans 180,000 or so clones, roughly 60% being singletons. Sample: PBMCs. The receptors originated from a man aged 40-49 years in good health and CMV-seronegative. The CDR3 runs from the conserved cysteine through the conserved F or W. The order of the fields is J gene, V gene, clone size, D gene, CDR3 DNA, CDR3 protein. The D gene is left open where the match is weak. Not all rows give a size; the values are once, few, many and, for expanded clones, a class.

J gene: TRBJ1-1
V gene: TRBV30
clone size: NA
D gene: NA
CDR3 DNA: TGTGCCTGGAGTGTAATACAGACGAACACTGAAGCTTTCTTT
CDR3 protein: CAWSVIQTNTEAFF

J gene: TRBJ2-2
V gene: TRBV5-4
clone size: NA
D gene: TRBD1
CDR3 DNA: TGTGCCAGCAGCCAGGGGGCATACCCCGGGGAGCTGTTTTTT
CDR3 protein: CASSQGAYPGELFF

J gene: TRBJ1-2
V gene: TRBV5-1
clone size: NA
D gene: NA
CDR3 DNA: TGCGCCAGCAGCCCGGTCTTGGAGGATGGCTACACCTTC
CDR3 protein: CASSPVLEDGYTF

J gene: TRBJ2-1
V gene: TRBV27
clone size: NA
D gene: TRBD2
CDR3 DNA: TGTGCCAGCAGTTTATCCCTCCCGGGACTAGACATCTACAATGAGCAGTTCTTC
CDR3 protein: CASSLSLPGLDIYNEQFF

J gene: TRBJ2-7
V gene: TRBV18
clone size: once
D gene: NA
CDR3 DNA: TGTGCCAGCTCACCACAGGGGTTGTACAACGAGCAGTACTTC
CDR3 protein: CASSPQGLYNEQYF

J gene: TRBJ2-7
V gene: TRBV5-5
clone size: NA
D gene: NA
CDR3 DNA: TGTGCCAGCAGCACCCCGGGAGAGCAGTACTTC
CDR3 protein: CASSTPGEQYF

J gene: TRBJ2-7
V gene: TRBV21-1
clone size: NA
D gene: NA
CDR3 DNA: TGTGCCAGCATCCTGACTAGCTCTCCCGAGCAGTACTTC
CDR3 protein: CASILTSSPEQYF

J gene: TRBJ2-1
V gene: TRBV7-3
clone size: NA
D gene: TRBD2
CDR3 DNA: TGTGCCAGCAGCCCCCGCCCCCTAGCGGGAGGGGACAATGAGCAGTTCTTC
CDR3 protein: CASSPRPLAGGDNEQFF

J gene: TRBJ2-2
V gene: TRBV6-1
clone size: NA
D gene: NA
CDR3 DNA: TGTGCCAGCAGTGAGAGGGCGAACACCGGGGAGCTGTTTTTT
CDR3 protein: CASSERANTGELFF

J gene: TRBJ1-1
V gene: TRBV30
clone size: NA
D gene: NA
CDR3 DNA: TGTGCCTCCCTCCCCGGGACACTTAATTTT
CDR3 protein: CASLPGTLNF

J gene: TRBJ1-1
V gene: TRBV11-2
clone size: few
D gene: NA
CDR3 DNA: TGTGCCAGCAGCAGGGGCCCTAACACTGAAGCTTTCTTT
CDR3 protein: CASSRGPNTEAFF

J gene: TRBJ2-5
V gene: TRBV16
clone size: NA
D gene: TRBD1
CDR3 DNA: TGTGCCAGCAGCCAATCGGGGGACAGCTTGGGGGCCCAGTACTTC
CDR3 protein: CASSQSGDSLGAQYF